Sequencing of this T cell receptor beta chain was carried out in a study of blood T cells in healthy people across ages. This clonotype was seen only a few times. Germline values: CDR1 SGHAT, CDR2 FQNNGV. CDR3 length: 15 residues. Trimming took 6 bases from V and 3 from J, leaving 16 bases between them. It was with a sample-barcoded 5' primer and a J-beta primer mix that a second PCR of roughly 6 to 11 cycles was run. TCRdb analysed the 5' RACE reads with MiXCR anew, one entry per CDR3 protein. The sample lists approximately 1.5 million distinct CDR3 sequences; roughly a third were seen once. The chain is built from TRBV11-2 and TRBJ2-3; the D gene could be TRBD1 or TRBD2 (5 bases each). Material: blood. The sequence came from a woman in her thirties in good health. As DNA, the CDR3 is TGTGCCAGCAGTTTCGGGGCCCCTGGAACAGATACGCAGTATTTT. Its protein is CASSFGAPGTDTQYF.